These 12 T cell receptor beta chains were sequenced from one sample in a study of cytomegalovirus exposure and HLA in healthy donors. The PCR had 60 Vbeta and 13 Jbeta primers. Assay used: immunoSEQ multiplex PCR; TCRdb lists only in-frame clones, some missing. Of roughly 140,000 clones in the sample, approximately 83% were seen once. Material for sequencing was PBMCs. The receptors were sampled from a male donor in good health and CMV-seronegative.

In regard to this clone: One end of the junction does not line up with germline, which may come from a read error. The genes are TRBV7-9 and TRBJ2-7, with a tentative D call TRBD2 (5 bases). Germline lookup yields CDR1 SEHNR and CDR2 FQNEAQ (reference sequence). This CDR3 is built from 12 residues. CDR3 residues: CSSSMDSYEQYF. CDR3 in DNA: TGTTCCAGCAGCATGGACTCGTACGAGCAGTACTTC.

V usage is TRBV28 and J usage is TRBJ2-7, with a weak D call TRBD2 (5 bases). Germline loops: CDR1 MDHEN, CDR2 SYDVKM. The germline V and J ends were trimmed by 2 bases and 3 bases, with 8 bases remaining between them. This CDR3 has 13 amino acids. CDR3 bases: TGTGCCAGCAGTTTACCCGGAGGCTACGAGCAGTACTTC. Protein: CASSLPGGYEQYF. The entire variable domain, with the rest obtained from reference TRBV28 and TRBJ2-7, is as follows: DVKVTQSSRYLVKRTGEKVFLECVQDMDHENMFWYRQDPGLGLRLIYFSYDVKMKEKGDIPEGYSVSREKKERFSLILESASTNQTSMYLCASSLPGGYEQYFGPGTRLTVT.

V gene TRBV4-2 combines with J gene TRBJ1-2, with 7 bases identical to TRBD1. CDR1 and CDR2 from the germline V gene are LGHNA and YNFKEQ. This CDR3 comprises 17 residues. The J segment lost 0 bases and the V segment lost 0 bases, leaving 7 bases of the junction unmatched. CDR3 in DNA: TGTGCCAGCAGCCAAGAGGCGACAGGGACTTCTAACTATGGCTACACCTTC. Its translation: CASSQEATGTSNYGYTF.

The rearrangement joins TRBV2 to TRBJ1-2; D ambiguous. Trimming removed 2 bases from V and 2 bases from J, with 12 bases in between. CDR1 and CDR2 (germline): SNHLY, FYNNEI. This CDR3 comprises 15 residues. This chain's CDR3 is CASSERRGGNYGYTF. The CDR3 bases are TGTGCCAGCAGTGAACGCCGGGGAGGGAACTATGGCTACACCTTC. Using reference TRBV2 and TRBJ1-2 for the parts outside the CDR3, the full variable domain is EPEVTQTPSHQVTQMGQEVILRCVPISNHLYFYWYRQILGQKVEFLVSFYNNEISEKSEIFDDQFSVERPDGSNFTLKIRSTKLEDSAMYFCASSERRGGNYGYTFGSGTRLTVV.

This sequence joins TRBV2 and TRBJ1-5; 8 bases line up with TRBD1. V lost 3 bases to trimming and J lost 7 bases; unmatched junction nucleotides: 5. CDR3 size: 14 residues. Per the germline V gene, CDR1 is SNHLY and CDR2 is FYNNEI. For the CDR3, the DNA is TGTGCCAGCAGTGACGGACAGGGCGGGCAGCCCCAGCATTTT. Its translation is CASSDGQGGQPQHF.

The chain uses TRBV19 and TRBJ2-3, with D maybe TRBD2 (5 bases). This CDR3 region has 15 residues. V lost 3 bases and J lost 4, with 14 bases in between. CDR1 is LNHDA, CDR2 SQIVND, per germline (reference sequence). The CDR3 DNA follows: TGTGCCAGTAGTATGGAAAGCCTCGGGGCAGATACGCAGTATTTT. It is translated as CASSMESLGADTQYF.

This clone occurred once. The rearrangement links TRBV6-1 to TRBJ2-1, with 9 nucleotides matching TRBD2. V was clipped by 0 bases and J by 2 bases; unmatched bases: 2. The CDR3 consists of 16 residues. Germline values: CDR1 MNHNS, CDR2 SASEGT. CDR3 bases: TGTGCCAGCAGTGAAGCTGCTAGCGGGGCCTACAATGAGCAGTTCTTC. This translates into CASSEAASGAYNEQFF.

This chain joins TRBV28 and TRBJ2-4; 7 nucleotides match TRBD2. The germline gives CDR1 MDHEN, CDR2 SYDVKM. This CDR3 has 17 amino acids. J gave up 2 bases and V 7 bases, and 14 bases lay outside the gene matches. DNA of the CDR3: TGTGCCAGCACTTCCTCGGGGCGGGAGTTATCCAAAAACATTCAGTACTTC. Its translation: CASTSSGRELSKNIQYF.

This clone was seen a single time. This chain uses TRBV4-1 with TRBJ2-7; D remains ambiguous. The V and J ends lost 3 bases and 3 bases respectively, with 9 bases between them. This CDR3 comprises 13 residues. CDR1 MGHRA and CDR2 YSYEKL come from the germline V gene. As DNA, the CDR3 is TGCGCCAGCAGCCACCTAGAACGCTACGAGCAGTACTTC. It encodes CASSHLERYEQYF.

The CDR3: CASSVGAPSSYEQYF. The CDR3 nucleotides are TGTGCCAGCAGCGTCGGAGCGCCGAGCTCCTACGAGCAGTACTTC. This chain links TRBV9 with TRBJ2-7, with D hard to call. This CDR3 is 15 amino acids long. The germline V and J ends were trimmed by 2 bases and 0 bases, with 12 bases remaining between them. From germline, CDR1 is SGDLS and CDR2 YYNGEE. Filled out from reference TRBV9 and TRBJ2-7, the complete variable domain reads DSGVTQTPKHLITATGQRVTLRCSPRSGDLSVYWYQQSLDQGLQFLIQYYNGEERAKGNILERFSAQQFPDLHSELNLSSLELGDSALYFCASSVGAPSSYEQYFGPGTRLTVT.

The chain uses TRBV7-9 and TRBJ2-7; weak D call: TRBD1 (6 bases). There are 15 residues in the CDR3. The V end lost 3 bases, the J end lost 7 bases, and 19 bases lay between the germline ends. The V gene's germline CDR1 is SEHNR and CDR2 FQNEAQ (reference sequence). The CDR3 bases are TGTGCCAGCAGCTTCCCGACAGGCATGGCCAGGGAGCAGTACTTC. Translation: CASSFPTGMAREQYF.

The rearrangement joins TRBV15 to TRBJ2-5; tentative D call: TRBD1 (5 bases). Germline V gene sequence: CDR1 LNHNV, CDR2 YYDKDF (reference sequence). V gave up 1 base and J gave up 4 bases, with 10 bases separating them. The CDR3 loop spans 14 amino acids. The CDR3 here is CATSRGGQGETQYF. CDR3 bases: TGTGCCACCAGCAGAGGGGGCCAGGGAGAGACCCAGTACTTC.